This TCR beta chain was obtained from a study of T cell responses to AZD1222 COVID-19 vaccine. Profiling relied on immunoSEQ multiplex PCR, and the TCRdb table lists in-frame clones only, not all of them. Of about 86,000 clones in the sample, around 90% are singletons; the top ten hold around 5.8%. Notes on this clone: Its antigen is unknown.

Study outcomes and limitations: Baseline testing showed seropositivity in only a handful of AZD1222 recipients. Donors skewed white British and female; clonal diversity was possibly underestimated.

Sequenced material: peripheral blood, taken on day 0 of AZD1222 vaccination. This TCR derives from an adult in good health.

In DNA form, the CDR3 reads TGTGCCAGCAGCGTAGACGGCAGGGAGAGCACTGAAGCTTTCTTT. It specifies CASSVDGRESTEAFF. The V gene is TRBV9, the J gene TRBJ1-1; a weak D match, TRBD1 (5 bases). Germline CDR1 SGDLS, CDR2 YYNGEE. With 0 bases removed from V and 4 bases from J, the gap between germline ends came to 13 bases. The CDR3 consists of 15 residues. The variable domain in full, with the rest retrieved from reference TRBV9 and TRBJ1-1, is DSGVTQTPKHLITATGQRVTLRCSPRSGDLSVYWYQQSLDQGLQFLIQYYNGEERAKGNILERFSAQQFPDLHSELNLSSLELGDSALYFCASSVDGRESTEAFFGQGTRLTVV.